These 5 T cell receptor beta chains originate from one sample sequenced in a study of T cells in Graves' hyperthyroidism and ophthalmopathy. Using RNA transcripts as the source, TCR beta CDR3 regions were amplified. The TCR CDR3 was amplified in a first-round RT-PCR using the HTBI primer set. TCRdb re-called the multiplex PCR reads with MiXCR, one entry per CDR3 protein. This table has about 270,000 distinct CDR3 sequences, approximately 14% appearing once. The sequenced sample consisted of blood. These TCRs come from a woman aged 50 to 60 with Graves' hyperthyroidism that later progressed to Graves' ophthalmopathy.

The sample holds many counts of this clonotype. The V call is TRBV18, the J call TRBJ2-2; 9 nucleotides line up with TRBD1. The CDR3 covers 16 residues. Germline V lookup: CDR1 KGHSH, CDR2 LQKENI. V was pared by 0 bases and J by 7 bases, with 6 bases of the junction left unmatched. Here the CDR3 DNA reads TGTGCCAGCTCACCACCGCGGACAGGGGAATTCGGGGAGCTGTTTTTT. Translating gives CASSPPRTGEFGELFF.

To note about this clonotype: Since a much larger clone is just one base distant, this may be a read error. It is likely a read error, because the conserved phenylalanine at the end of the CDR3 is missing. The V call is TRBV27, the J call TRBJ2-5, with D possibly being TRBD2 (7 bases). The CDR3 is made up of 14 amino acids. Trimming shortened V by 4 bases and J by 1 base, and 10 bases separated the two germline ends. CDR1 and CDR2 (germline): MNHEY, SMNVEV (reference sequence). The chain's CDR3 is CASSWGGGQETQYL. CDR3 sequence (DNA): TGTGCCAGCAGTTGGGGAGGGGGCCAAGAGACCCAGTACCTC.

Many counts were recorded for this clonotype. This chain joins TRBV10-3 and TRBJ2-1; the match to TRBD2 covers 11 bases. This CDR3 spans 14 amino acids. J gave up 5 bases and V 7 bases, and 4 bases lay outside the gene matches. CDR1 is ENHRY and CDR2 is SYGVKD in the germline V gene. The CDR3 sequence is CAIKGTSGNNEQFF. The DNA for the CDR3 is TGTGCCATCAAAGGGACTAGCGGCAACAATGAGCAGTTCTTC.

This clonotype was observed at least ten times. The V call is TRBV20-1, the J call TRBJ2-7; 9 bases are shared with TRBD2. J lost 5 bases, V lost 0 bases, and 14 bases had no gene match. The CDR3 has 17 residues. CDR1 is DFQATT and CDR2 is SNEGSKA in the germline V gene (reference sequence). CDR3 sequence: CSARDEIRGGRVDEQYF. In DNA form, the CDR3 reads TGCAGTGCTAGAGACGAGATCCGCGGCGGGAGGGTAGACGAGCAGTACTTC.

J is TRBJ1-5 and V is TRBV9; D not resolved. The ends were cut back, 0 bases at V and 5 bases at J, with 9 bases in the middle. This CDR3 has 14 amino acids. In germline, CDR1 is SGDLS, CDR2 YYNGEE. The CDR3 bases are TGTGCCAGCAGCGTAGGAGCAGACGATCAGCCCCAGCATTTT. Amino acid sequence: CASSVGADDQPQHF.